This T cell receptor beta chain was retrieved from a study of blood T cell repertoires in COVID-19. Across the study: Donors in the United States, Italy and Spain gave samples during acute or convalescent COVID-19. T cells, B-cell-depleted T cells, or PBMCs provided the cDNA or gDNA that served as material.

Germline lookup yields CDR1 MRHNA and CDR2 SNTAGT. The V end lost 4 bases, the J end lost 6 bases, and 11 bases lay between the germline ends. The CDR3 sequence is 13 residues long. Original processing notes: Amplification from reference gene primers served as the basis for estimated nucleated cell counts. Assay used: immunoSEQ multiplex PCR; TCRdb lists only in-frame clones, some missing. V, J and clone size reflect that table, while D and trimming were determined from the DNA. The sample consists of 190,000 or so clones, 70% to 90% of them appearing once. The sample comprised peripheral blood. This rearrangement joins TRBV6-4 to TRBJ2-3, with D unresolved. The sequence was obtained from a woman in her twenties or thirties with acute or convalescent COVID-19. In nucleotides, the CDR3 is TGTGCCAGCAGTGCCTCCCGGTTGGATACGCAGTATTTT. It codes for CASSASRLDTQYF.